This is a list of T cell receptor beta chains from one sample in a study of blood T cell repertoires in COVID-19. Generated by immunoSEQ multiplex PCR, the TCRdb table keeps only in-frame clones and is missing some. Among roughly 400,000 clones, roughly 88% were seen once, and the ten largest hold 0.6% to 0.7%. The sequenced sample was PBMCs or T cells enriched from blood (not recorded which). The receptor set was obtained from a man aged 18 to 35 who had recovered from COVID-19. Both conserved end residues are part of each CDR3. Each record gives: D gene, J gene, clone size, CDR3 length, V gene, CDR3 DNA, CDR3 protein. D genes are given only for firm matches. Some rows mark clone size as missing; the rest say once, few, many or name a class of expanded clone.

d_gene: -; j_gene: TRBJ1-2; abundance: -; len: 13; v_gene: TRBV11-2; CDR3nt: TGTGCCAGCAGCTTAGATTTAGCGTATGGCTACACCTTC; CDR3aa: CASSLDLAYGYTF
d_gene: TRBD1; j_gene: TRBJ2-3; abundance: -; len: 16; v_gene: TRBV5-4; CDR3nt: TGTGCCAGCAGCATCCCCACAGGGGTGCAAGCAGATACGCAGTATTTT; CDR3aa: CASSIPTGVQADTQYF
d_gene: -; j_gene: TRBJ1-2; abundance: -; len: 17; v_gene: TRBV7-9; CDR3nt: TGTGCCAGCAAGAATAATCCCAAAGGGGGGGTTGACTATGGCTACACCTTC; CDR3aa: CASKNNPKGGVDYGYTF
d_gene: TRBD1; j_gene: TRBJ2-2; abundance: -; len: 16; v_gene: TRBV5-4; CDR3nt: TGTGCCAGCAGCTTGGTTGGGACAGGGATCCACGGGGAGCTGTTTTTT; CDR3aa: CASSLVGTGIHGELFF
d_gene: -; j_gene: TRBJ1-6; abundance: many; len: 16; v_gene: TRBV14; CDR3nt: TGTGCCAGCAGCCAAGATATGGGGGGGCTCAGTTCACCCCTCCACTTT; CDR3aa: CASSQDMGGLSSPLHF
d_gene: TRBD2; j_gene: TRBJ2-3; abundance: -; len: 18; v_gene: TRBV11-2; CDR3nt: TGTGCCAGCAGCGTACTACAGTTGGGACTAGCGGTAGTAGATACGCAGTATTTT; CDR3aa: CASSVLQLGLAVVDTQYF
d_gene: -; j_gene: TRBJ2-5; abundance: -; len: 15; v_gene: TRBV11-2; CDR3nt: TGTGCCAGCAGCTCCCGTGCGGGGGCATCTGAGACCCAGTACTTC; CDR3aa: CASSSRAGASETQYF
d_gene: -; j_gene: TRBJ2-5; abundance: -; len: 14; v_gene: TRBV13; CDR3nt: TGTGCCAGCAGCCCTCCCTTAGCCCAAGAGACCCAGTACTTC; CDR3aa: CASSPPLAQETQYF
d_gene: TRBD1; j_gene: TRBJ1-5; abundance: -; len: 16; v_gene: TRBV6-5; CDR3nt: TGTGCCAGCAGTTGGTCGGGACAGCCGGGCAATCAGCCCCAGCATTTT; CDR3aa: CASSWSGQPGNQPQHF
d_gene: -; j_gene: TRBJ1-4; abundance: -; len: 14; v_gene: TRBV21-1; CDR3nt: TGTGCCAGCAGCAAAGGTACAGTGCGCGAAAAACTGTTTTTT; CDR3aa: CASSKGTVREKLFF
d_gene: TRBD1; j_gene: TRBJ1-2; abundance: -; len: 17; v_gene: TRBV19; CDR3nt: TGTGCCAGTAACGGCGGGACAGGGGATCTCAGGGGCTATGGCTACACCTTC; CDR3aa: CASNGGTGDLRGYGYTF
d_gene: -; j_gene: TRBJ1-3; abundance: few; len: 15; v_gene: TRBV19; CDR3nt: TGTGCCACCCGGGACTGGGAAGCCTCTGGAAACACCATATATTTT; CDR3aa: CATRDWEASGNTIYF
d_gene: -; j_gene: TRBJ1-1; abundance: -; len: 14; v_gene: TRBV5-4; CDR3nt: TGTGCCAGCAGCGGCCTCGGCCGAGGAACTGAAGCTTTCTTT; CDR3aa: CASSGLGRGTEAFF
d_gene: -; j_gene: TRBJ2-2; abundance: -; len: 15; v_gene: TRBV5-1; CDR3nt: TGCGCCAGCAGCTTGAGTCCACGCGCCACCGGGGAGCTGTTTTTT; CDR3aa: CASSLSPRATGELFF
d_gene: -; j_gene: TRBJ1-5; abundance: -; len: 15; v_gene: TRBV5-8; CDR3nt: TGTGCCAGCAGCTTGGCGTGGCAGGGGCAACAGCCCCAGCATTTT; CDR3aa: CASSLAWQGQQPQHF
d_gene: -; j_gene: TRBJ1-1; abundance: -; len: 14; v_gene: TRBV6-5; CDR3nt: TGTGCCAGCCCAACTCCGGGACAGAACACTGAAGCTTTCTTT; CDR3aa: CASPTPGQNTEAFF
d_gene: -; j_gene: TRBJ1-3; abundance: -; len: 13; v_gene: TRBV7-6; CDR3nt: TGTGCCAGCTCGCGGGGGTCTGGAAACACCATATATTTT; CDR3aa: CASSRGSGNTIYF
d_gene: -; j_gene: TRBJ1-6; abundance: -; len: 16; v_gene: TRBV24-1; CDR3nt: TGTGCCACCAGTGATTTGTCAGGGCCGGGGGAGTCACCCCTCCACTTT; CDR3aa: CATSDLSGPGESPLHF
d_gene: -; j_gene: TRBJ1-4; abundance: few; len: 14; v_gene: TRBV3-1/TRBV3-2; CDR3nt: TGTGCCAGCAGCCAAGATTTCGGGACTCCTAGGCTGTTTTTT; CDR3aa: CASSQDFGTPRLFF
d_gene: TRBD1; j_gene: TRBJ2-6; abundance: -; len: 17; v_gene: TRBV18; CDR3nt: TGTGCCAGCTCATTATCGGGACAGACCTCTGGGGCCAACGTCCTGACTTTC; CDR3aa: CASSLSGQTSGANVLTF
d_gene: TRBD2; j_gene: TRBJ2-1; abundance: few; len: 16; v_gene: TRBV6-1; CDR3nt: TGTGCCAGCAGTGAAAGCGGACTAGCGGGCTACAATGAGCAGTTCTTC; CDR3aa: CASSESGLAGYNEQFF
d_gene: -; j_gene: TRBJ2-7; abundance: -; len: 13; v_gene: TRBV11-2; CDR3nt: TGTGCCAGCAGCCCCGCGGCCCCCTACGAGCAGTACTTC; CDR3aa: CASSPAAPYEQYF
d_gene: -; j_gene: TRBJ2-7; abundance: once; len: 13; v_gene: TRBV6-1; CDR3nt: TGTGCCAGCAGTGAATTCAGGGCCTACGAGCAGTACTTC; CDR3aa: CASSEFRAYEQYF
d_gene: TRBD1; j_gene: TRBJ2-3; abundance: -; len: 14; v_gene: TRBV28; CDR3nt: TGTGCCAGCAGTTTGAGGGACAGGAAAGATACGCAGTATTTT; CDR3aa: CASSLRDRKDTQYF
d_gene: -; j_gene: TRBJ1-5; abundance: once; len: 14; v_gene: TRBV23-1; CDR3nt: TGCGCCAGCAGTCAATCTCGAGGTTCTCAGCCCCAGCATTTT; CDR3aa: CASSQSRGSQPQHF
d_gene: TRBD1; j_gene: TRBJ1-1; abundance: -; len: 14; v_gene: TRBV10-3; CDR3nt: TGTGCCATCACCGCCGGGACAGGTCTAACTGAAGCTTTCTTT; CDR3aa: CAITAGTGLTEAFF
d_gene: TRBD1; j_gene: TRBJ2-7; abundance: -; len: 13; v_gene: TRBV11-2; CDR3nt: TGTGCCAGCACCCCCGGGACAGGGGGCGTGCAGTACTTC; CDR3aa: CASTPGTGGVQYF
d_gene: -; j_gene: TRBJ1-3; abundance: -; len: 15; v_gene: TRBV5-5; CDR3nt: TGTGCCAGCAGCTCGGCCATTGAGGCGGGAAACACCATATATTTT; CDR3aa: CASSSAIEAGNTIYF
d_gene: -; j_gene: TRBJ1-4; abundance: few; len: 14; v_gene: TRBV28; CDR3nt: TGTGCCAGCAGTCCCAGCCAGGTTGGGGAAAAACTGTTTTTT; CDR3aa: CASSPSQVGEKLFF
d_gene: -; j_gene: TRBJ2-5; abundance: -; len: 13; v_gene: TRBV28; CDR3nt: -; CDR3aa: CASSSSTPRTQYF
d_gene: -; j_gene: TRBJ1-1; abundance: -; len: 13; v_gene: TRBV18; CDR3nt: TGTGCCAGCTCACCCGGAGGATCTGGTGAAGCTTTCTTT; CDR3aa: CASSPGGSGEAFF
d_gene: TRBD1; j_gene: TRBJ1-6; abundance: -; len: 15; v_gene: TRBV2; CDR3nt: TGTGCCAGCGCGGACACGGACAGGGGTGATTCACCCCTCCACTTT; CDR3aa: CASADTDRGDSPLHF
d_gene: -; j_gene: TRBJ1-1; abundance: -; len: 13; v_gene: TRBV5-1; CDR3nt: TGCGCCAGCAGCTCCAGGGAGAACACTGAAGCTTTCTTT; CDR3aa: CASSSRENTEAFF
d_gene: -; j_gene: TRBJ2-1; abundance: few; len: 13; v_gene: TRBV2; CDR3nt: TGTGCCAGCAAACTATCGGTGAACAATGAGCAGTTCTTC; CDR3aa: CASKLSVNNEQFF
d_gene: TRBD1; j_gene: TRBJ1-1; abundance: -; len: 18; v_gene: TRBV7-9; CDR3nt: TGTGCCAGCAGCTTAGGGGTCGGACAGGGGGCACGGAGCACTGAAGCTTTCTTT; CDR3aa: CASSLGVGQGARSTEAFF
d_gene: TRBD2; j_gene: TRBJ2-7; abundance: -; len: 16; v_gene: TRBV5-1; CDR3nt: TGCGCCAGCAGCTTCCCCCGGACTAGCGGCGCCTACGAGCAGTACTTC; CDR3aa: CASSFPRTSGAYEQYF
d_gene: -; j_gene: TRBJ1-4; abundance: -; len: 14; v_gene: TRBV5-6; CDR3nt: TGTGCCAGCAGCCCTACAGGGCCCAAAGAAAAACTGTTTTTT; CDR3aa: CASSPTGPKEKLFF
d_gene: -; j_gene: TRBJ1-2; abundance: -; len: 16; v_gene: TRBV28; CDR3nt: TGTGCCAGCAGTTTATCGACCGGGGGGCCCTTCGGTGGCTACACCTTC; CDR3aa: CASSLSTGGPFGGYTF
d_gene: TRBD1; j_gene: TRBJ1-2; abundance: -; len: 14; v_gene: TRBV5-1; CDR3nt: TGCGCCAGCAGCTTGGGAGGGACAGGGGACGGCTACACCTTC; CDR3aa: CASSLGGTGDGYTF
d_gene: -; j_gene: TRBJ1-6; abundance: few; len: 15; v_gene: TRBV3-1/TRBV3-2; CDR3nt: TGTGCCAGCAGCCAAGAAGTCGGAGGCCATTCACCCCTCCACTTT; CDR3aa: CASSQEVGGHSPLHF
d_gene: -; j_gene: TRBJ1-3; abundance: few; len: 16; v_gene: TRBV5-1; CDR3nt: TGCGCCAGCAGCTTGGAGGGAGGGCCGTATGAAAACACCATATATTTT; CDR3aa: CASSLEGGPYENTIYF